The clone carrying this T cell receptor (beta chain) appeared a few times. Its antigen is unidentified. Healthy Caucasians alone served as donors. This sample was taken from a study of identical twins. Overall study results and limits: Models underestimated out-of-frame TCR alpha sharing in monozygotic twins.

Germline V lookup: CDR1 MDHEN, CDR2 SYDVKM. This CDR3 is built from 17 residues. Trimming shortened V by 6 bases and J by 1 base, and 16 bases separated the two germline ends. Template switching introduced a universal primer site, and the cDNA bore unique molecular identifiers. One entry per CDR3 protein, called by TCRdb with MiXCR from the 5' RACE reads. This sample has fewer than 650,000 distinct CDR3 sequences, with about 7.6% found just once. The same data also went into a second study, on yellow fever vaccine responses in identical twins.

The chain employs TRBV28 and TRBJ2-6; D is unclear. The sequence was collected from a woman younger than 30 in good health. The specimen sequenced was PBMCs. The CDR3 here is CASSPGPSPSGANVLTF. The CDR3 bases are TGTGCCAGCAGCCCCGGGCCCTCTCCGTCTGGGGCCAACGTCCTGACTTTC.